The T cell receptor beta chain described here comes from a study of blood T cell repertoires in COVID-19. On the study more broadly: COVID-19 samples, acute and convalescent, were from the United States, Italy and Spain. The analysed material was cDNA or gDNA that came from T cells, B-cell-depleted T cells, or PBMCs.

V was shortened by 7 bases and J by 5 bases, with 19 bases between the two germline ends. The germline V gene encodes CDR1 MDHEN and CDR2 SYDVKM. The CDR3 extends over 15 amino acids. Clones were read by immunoSEQ multiplex PCR, and TCRdb kept only the in-frame ones, dropping some. This sample has 360,000 or so clones, with almost 90% found just once. Ages ranged from about 18 to 89 years, with residence in under 25 US areas. Someone with COVID-19 had been met by exposed participants within 2 weeks before study entry. The specimen sequenced was PBMCs or T cells enriched from blood (not recorded which). The sequence derives from a woman under 40 who had been exposed to COVID-19. The rearrangement joins TRBV28 to TRBJ2-3, with D perhaps matching TRBD1 (7 bases). The CDR3 loop is CASKGSGGGRDTQYF. Here the CDR3 DNA reads TGTGCCAGCAAGGGATCAGGGGGAGGAAGAGATACGCAGTATTTT.